This section outlines one T cell receptor beta chain sequence together with its context. The antigen is not known. The data derive from a study of post-analysis software for immune sequencing data. As for the study in general: Some patients lacked subtype; others had relapsing-remitting, secondary progressive or progressive-relapsing disease. General observations from the study: Patients showed TRBV5-6, TRBV5-1 and TRBV20-1 among four to six TRBV segments more frequent than in controls. Normalized Chao1 diversity was significantly reduced in patients versus controls. Strong co-clustering by F measure was seen for same-batch samples.

Germline V gives CDR1 SGHAT, CDR2 FQNNGV. The CDR3 is 15 amino acids. The V gene end was trimmed by 2 bases and the J gene end by 4 bases; junction bases not matched to a gene: 5. cDNA libraries of TCR beta carried unique molecular identifiers. T cells numbering roughly 0.95 to 10 million gave rise to roughly 0.5 million cDNA molecules. TCRdb re-called the PCR reads through MiXCR, storing one row per CDR3 protein. Among about 400,000 distinct CDR3 sequences, around 37% were seen once, and the ten largest hold 10% to 15%. The chain joins TRBV11-2 to TRBJ2-7; TRBD2 matches at 10 bases. The source of this sequence is a girl under 18 with multiple sclerosis. Sequenced input: blood. The CDR3 sequence: CASSLSASGGYEQYF. DNA of the CDR3: TGTGCCAGCAGCTTATCTGCTAGCGGGGGTTACGAGCAGTACTTC. Full variable domain (outside the CDR3, taken from reference TRBV11-2 and TRBJ2-7): EAGVAQSPRYKIIEKRQSVAFWCNPISGHATLYWYQQILGQGPKLLIQFQNNGVVDDSQLPKDRFSAERLKGVDSTLKIQPAKLEDSAVYLCASSLSASGGYEQYFGPGTRLTVT.